This T cell receptor beta chain appears in the sequencing data of a study of a mutant IDH1 vaccine in newly diagnosed glioma. Across the whole study: Onset of vaccination occurred 4-6 weeks following radiotherapy alone, or with temozolomide cycles.

For this clone: Its target is not known.

The time point is: week 11, during vaccination. Topical imiquimod accompanied each vaccine dose, which consisted of 300 ug of mutant IDH1 20-mer peptide. There were new WHO grade 3 or 4 astrocytomas in the donors, and these were IDH1-mutant and ATRX-lost. Clones were read by immunoSEQ multiplex PCR, and TCRdb kept only the in-frame ones, dropping some. This sample carries tens of thousands of clones, roughly 78% of them seen once, and the ten largest clones take about 24%. This TCR was sampled from a man aged 30 to 39 with glioma. Sequenced here: PBMCs, sampled from a glioma patient whose treatment included an IDH1 peptide vaccine.

The CDR3 DNA follows: TGTGCCTGGAGTACCCCGGAGGACAGGGGGCTAGGGGATACGCAGTATTTT. Its translation is CAWSTPEDRGLGDTQYF. V usage is TRBV30 and J usage is TRBJ2-3; 11 bases fit TRBD1. Germline V gives CDR1 GTSNPN, CDR2 SVGIG (reference sequence). V lost 2 bases to trimming and J lost 6 bases; unmatched junction nucleotides: 13. The length of the CDR3 is 17 residues.